The 32 T cell receptor beta chains in this list originate from one sample, sequenced in a study of brain T cells in children with intractable seizures. Described time point: blood from clinic visit 5 months post-surgery; TSC patient then seizure free. Using immunoSEQ multiplex PCR, the repertoire was profiled, and TCRdb retains in-frame clones only, with some absent. The data show 300,000 to 400,000 clones, 93% seen once. Material: peripheral blood, obtained about 5 months after surgery. Source of these receptors: a boy in the first two years of life with tuberous sclerosis and intractable seizures.

Here the CDR3 reads CASSTETEAFF. The CDR3 DNA reads as TGTGCCAGCAGCACTGAGACTGAAGCTTTCTTT. The chain carries TRBV7-9 and TRBJ1-1; D is unclear. From germline, CDR1 is SEHNR and CDR2 FQNEAQ (reference sequence). V lost 5 bases to trimming and J lost 5 bases, with 6 bases between them. There are 11 residues in the CDR3.

The chain joins TRBV24-1 to TRBJ2-5; 10 bases line up with TRBD2. V trimming: 4 bases; J trimming: 0 bases; junction bases outside the gene matches: 1. Per germline, CDR1 KGHDR and CDR2 SFDVKD. The CDR3 is 15 residues long. The CDR3 nucleotides are TGTGCCACCAGTGAAGCGGGAGGGTACCAAGAGACCCAGTACTTC. Its protein product is CATSEAGGYQETQYF.

The chain joins TRBV28 to TRBJ1-1, with D maybe TRBD1 (5 bases). CDR1 and CDR2 from the germline V gene are MDHEN and SYDVKM. The V gene lost 0 bases and the J gene lost 2 bases, with 16 bases spanning the gap. This CDR3 has 17 residues. The CDR3 DNA reads as TGTGCCAGCAGTTTATGGGCGTGGGGCAGCATTAACACTGAAGCTTTCTTT. Amino acid sequence: CASSLWAWGSINTEAFF.

The J gene is TRBJ1-2, the V gene TRBV13, with 8 bases lining up with TRBD1. The CDR3 sequence is 14 residues long. With V trimmed by 5 bases and J by 5 bases, 7 bases remained unmatched. Germline CDR1 PRHDT, CDR2 FYEKMQ (reference sequence). As DNA, the CDR3 is TGTGCCAGCAGCCGTCAGGGGGCGGTTTATGGCTACACCTTC. Translated, it gives CASSRQGAVYGYTF.

This clone appeared a single time. V usage is TRBV7-6 and J usage is TRBJ1-1; maybe TRBD1 (6 bases). This CDR3 is 15 amino acids long. V was pared by 4 bases and J by 5 bases, with 17 bases between. Germline CDR1 and CDR2: SGHVS and FNYEAQ. This chain's CDR3 is CASSSGWGADTEAFF. Written as DNA, the CDR3 is TGTGCCAGCAGCTCGGGGTGGGGGGCGGATACTGAAGCTTTCTTT.

This clone occurred once. The CDR3 protein is CATSRDRSPDTQYF. CDR3 DNA: TGTGCCACCAGCAGAGATCGCAGTCCGGATACGCAGTATTTT. The chain uses TRBV15 and TRBJ2-3; no definite D call. From germline, CDR1 is LNHNV and CDR2 YYDKDF (reference sequence). CDR3 size: 14 residues. The V gene lost 0 bases and the J gene lost 6 bases, with 10 bases spanning the gap.

The count of this clone is one. The chain uses TRBV20-1 and TRBJ1-2; 7 nucleotides align to TRBD1. V trimming: 4 bases; J trimming: 8 bases; junction bases outside the gene matches: 4. Germline values: CDR1 DFQATT, CDR2 SNEGSKA (reference sequence). The CDR3 has 11 residues. The chain's CDR3 is CSAKTGYGYTF. The CDR3 nucleotides read TGCAGTGCTAAGACAGGGTACGGCTACACCTTC.

V and J are TRBV30 and TRBJ1-2; 7 nucleotides agree with TRBD1. V was clipped by 2 bases and J by 4 bases; unmatched bases: 7. The CDR3 loop spans 14 amino acids. Germline CDR1 GTSNPN, CDR2 SVGIG (reference sequence). CDR3 in amino acids: CAWSPGQSIYGYTF. CDR3 bases: TGTGCCTGGAGTCCGGGACAGAGTATCTATGGCTACACCTTC.

The chain is built from TRBV4-1 and TRBJ2-1; D is possibly TRBD2 (5 bases). This CDR3 region has 14 residues. Deletions cut 0 bases from V and 8 bases from J, with 11 bases between. The germline gives CDR1 MGHRA, CDR2 YSYEKL. The CDR3 nucleotides are TGCGCCAGCAGCCAAGATCCGGAGGTGGATGAGCAGTTCTTC. The encoded protein is CASSQDPEVDEQFF.

J is TRBJ2-1 and V is TRBV9; 8 bases map to TRBD2. The CDR3 sequence is 15 residues long. The junction had 2 bases not matched to a gene; V was cut back by 3 bases and J by 0 bases. From germline, CDR1 is SGDLS and CDR2 YYNGEE. The chain's CDR3 is CASSARGGSYNEQFF. The CDR3 DNA is TGTGCCAGCAGCGCCCGGGGGGGCTCCTACAATGAGCAGTTCTTC.

This chain links TRBV30 with TRBJ2-7; 10 bases fit TRBD1. Germline V CDR1 and CDR2: GTSNPN, SVGIG (reference sequence). The junction had 11 bases not matched to a gene; V was cut back by 5 bases and J by 7 bases. CDR3 size: 14 residues. The chain's CDR3 is CAWGTGTGVGEQYF. The CDR3 DNA reads as TGTGCCTGGGGCACCGGGACAGGGGTTGGGGAGCAGTACTTC.

The chain is built from TRBV27 and TRBJ2-1; D remains unclear. CDR1 and CDR2 from the germline V gene are MNHEY and SMNVEV (reference sequence). The CDR3 is 8 residues long. Trimming left V 9 bases short and J 15 bases short, with 9 bases between. The CDR3, as DNA: TGTGCCAGTAACCACCTGTTCTTC. It translates to CASNHLFF.

Only one count was recorded for this clone. Other DNA sequences in this sample translate to the same CDR3. V gene TRBV6-5 combines with J gene TRBJ2-3; 14 bases match TRBD2. CDR1 and CDR2 (germline): MNHEY, SVGAGI. CDR3 length: 15 amino acids. The V segment lost 6 bases and the J segment 4 bases; nucleotides outside the gene matches: 3. The chain's CDR3 is CASRPTSGGADTQYF. Here the CDR3 DNA reads TGTGCCAGCAGACCGACTAGCGGGGGGGCAGATACGCAGTATTTT.

V usage is TRBV5-6 and J usage is TRBJ1-1; D not resolved. The CDR3 contains 15 residues. V was shortened by 4 bases and J by 3 bases, with 16 bases between the two germline ends. Germline-derived CDR1 and CDR2 are SGHDT and YYEEEE. CDR3 region: CASSQVHGKDTEAFF. As DNA, the CDR3 is TGTGCCAGCAGCCAGGTACATGGGAAGGACACTGAAGCTTTCTTT.

Here the CDR3 DNA reads TGTGCCAGCAGCCAAGATAGAGGGGAGCCCACTGAAGCTTTCTTT. Translated: CASSQDRGEPTEAFF. The chain joins TRBV4-2 to TRBJ1-1; possibly TRBD1 for D (5 bases). V was clipped by 0 bases and J by 4 bases, with 12 bases between them. The CDR3 runs 15 residues. The germline CDR1 and CDR2 sequences are LGHNA and YNFKEQ.

This chain connects TRBV7-9 to TRBJ1-1; no reliable D call. The germline gives CDR1 SEHNR, CDR2 FQNEAQ (reference sequence). The CDR3 runs to 17 residues. The ends were cut back, 1 base at V and 0 bases at J, with 15 bases in the middle. CDR3 region: CASSLGTNPLLNTEAFF. The CDR3 DNA is TGTGCCAGCAGCTTAGGGACCAACCCTCTTTTGAACACTGAAGCTTTCTTT.

This rearrangement joins TRBV7-8 to TRBJ2-5, with TRBD2 identical over 7 bases. CDR3 size: 15 residues. V shed 2 bases, J shed 5 bases, and the junction held 8 bases outside the gene matches. Germline-derived CDR1 and CDR2 are SGHVS and FQNEAQ. The CDR3 loop reads CASSLKRLAGETQYF. The CDR3 nucleotides read TGTGCCAGCAGCTTAAAGAGACTAGCCGGGGAGACCCAGTACTTC.

This chain links TRBV5-1 with TRBJ2-7; no clear D. This CDR3 comprises 15 residues. CDR1 is SGHRS and CDR2 is YFSETQ in the germline V gene. Trimming shortened V by 2 bases and J by 1 base, and 13 bases separated the two germline ends. CDR3 residues: CASSFGPGQSYEQYF. CDR3 in DNA: TGCGCCAGCAGCTTTGGGCCGGGCCAGTCCTACGAGCAGTACTTC. Based on the CDR3 plus reference TRBV5-1 and TRBJ2-7, the full variable domain is KAGVTQTPRYLIKTRGQQVTLSCSPISGHRSVSWYQQTPGQGLQFLFEYFSETQRNKGNFPGRFSGRQFSNSRSEMNVSTLELGDSALYLCASSFGPGQSYEQYFGPGTRLTVT.

Concerning this clone itself: The same CDR3 is also encoded by other DNA sequences in this sample. V and J are TRBV30 and TRBJ1-2; no firm D call. V lost 1 base, J lost 4 bases, and 7 bases lay in between. The CDR3 is made up of 12 amino acids. Germline V gives CDR1 GTSNPN, CDR2 SVGIG (reference sequence). CDR3 coding DNA: TGTGCCTGGAGTGCCGGGTTCTATGGCTACACCTTC. Residues: CAWSAGFYGYTF.

The chain couples TRBV7-6 to TRBJ1-1; D perhaps matches TRBD1 (5 bases). Deletions cut 0 bases from V and 7 bases from J, with 6 bases between. This CDR3 region has 12 residues. Germline values: CDR1 SGHVS, CDR2 FNYEAQ. CDR3 nucleotide sequence: TGTGCCAGCAGCTTAGCCACAGGTGAAGCTTTCTTT. It codes for CASSLATGEAFF.

The chain joins TRBV12-3 or TRBV12-4 to TRBJ2-7, with 9 positions matching TRBD2. The trim removed 6 bases at V and 6 bases at J, leaving 6 bases unmatched. This CDR3 has 13 residues. The CDR3 sequence is CASSYGLALEQYF. The CDR3 DNA sequence: TGTGCCAGCAGCTACGGACTAGCGCTCGAGCAGTACTTC.

The V call is TRBV25-1, the J call TRBJ1-1, with no clear D. Trimming left V 2 bases short and J 4 bases short, with 14 bases between. Germline-derived CDR1 and CDR2 are MGHDK and SYGVNS. The CDR3 extends over 15 amino acids. Here the CDR3 reads CASSEAFWSPTEAFF. The CDR3 DNA sequence: TGTGCCAGCAGTGAAGCGTTTTGGTCCCCCACTGAAGCTTTCTTT.

The chain carries TRBV19 and TRBJ1-5; D is perhaps TRBD1 (5 bases). V was shortened by 0 bases and J by 4 bases, with 10 bases between the two germline ends. The CDR3 contains 15 residues. The V gene's germline CDR1 is LNHDA and CDR2 SQIVND (reference sequence). CDR3 protein: CASSIDGDLNQPQHF. Here the CDR3 DNA reads TGTGCCAGTAGTATAGACGGGGACCTGAATCAGCCCCAGCATTTT.

The chain couples TRBV9 to TRBJ1-6; possible D gene TRBD1, 5 bases. The germline CDR1 and CDR2 sequences are SGDLS and YYNGEE. The CDR3 covers 11 residues. Trimming removed 4 bases at V and 14 bases at J, with 10 bases between. In nucleotides, the CDR3 is TGTGCCAGCAGCCGCGGGGGAGCCCTCCACTTT. Protein sequence: CASSRGGALHF.

The rearrangement uses TRBV15 and TRBJ1-6; D remains unclear. V was trimmed by 0 bases and J by 7 bases, leaving 10 bases between them. The length of the CDR3 is 15 residues. Germline V lookup: CDR1 LNHNV, CDR2 YYDKDF (reference sequence). The CDR3 spells CATSRDGGRNSPLHF. The CDR3 region has the DNA TGTGCCACCAGCAGAGATGGCGGGAGAAATTCACCCCTCCACTTT.

The rearrangement links TRBV5-6 to TRBJ1-2; D is unresolved. Germline V gene sequence: CDR1 SGHDT, CDR2 YYEEEE. Trimming took off 5 bases at V and 7 bases at J, with 24 bases between the two ends. This CDR3 is 16 amino acids long. The CDR3 region has the DNA TGTGCCAGCAGAAGACCTTTAAATGAGATTGCGAGTGGCTACACCTTC. Translation gives CASRRPLNEIASGYTF.

J is TRBJ2-7 and V is TRBV5-1; the D call may be TRBD1 or TRBD2 (7 bases each). Looked up from germline, CDR1 is SGHRS and CDR2 is YFSETQ. V lost 0 bases to trimming and J lost 0 bases, with 13 bases between them. The CDR3 runs to 16 residues. The CDR3 reads CASSLARGGPSYEQYF. CDR3 nucleotide sequence: TGCGCCAGCAGCTTGGCCAGGGGGGGGCCCTCCTACGAGCAGTACTTC.

The rearrangement links TRBV9 to TRBJ1-2, with 7 bases matching TRBD1. V was pared by 4 bases and J by 5 bases, with 14 bases of the junction left unmatched. The germline gives CDR1 SGDLS, CDR2 YYNGEE. The CDR3 loop spans 16 amino acids. In DNA, the CDR3 is TGTGCCAGCAGCCCCGGGGGAGGGGGCTCAAGGTATGGCTACACCTTC. It specifies CASSPGGGGSRYGYTF.

This clone is a singleton in its sample. CDR3 residues: CASSLDRVGNEKLFF. CDR3 nucleotides: TGTGCCAGCAGCTTAGACAGGGTAGGTAATGAAAAACTGTTTTTT. This chain uses TRBV11-2 with TRBJ1-4; D is perhaps TRBD1 (5 bases). Germline assignment: CDR1 SGHAT and CDR2 FQNNGV. CDR3 length equals 15 residues. Trimming shortened V by 0 bases and J by 4 bases, and 9 bases separated the two germline ends.

The CDR3 sequence: CASSFGGDEQFF. CDR3 DNA sequence: TGCGCCAGCAGCTTCGGGGGTGATGAGCAGTTCTTC. V usage is TRBV5-1 and J usage is TRBJ2-1; the D gene is possibly TRBD2 (6 bases). Trimming left V 2 bases short and J 8 bases short, with 8 bases between. Germline lookup yields CDR1 SGHRS and CDR2 YFSETQ. This CDR3 contains 12 residues. Full variable domain (rest looked up from reference TRBV5-1 and TRBJ2-1): KAGVTQTPRYLIKTRGQQVTLSCSPISGHRSVSWYQQTPGQGLQFLFEYFSETQRNKGNFPGRFSGRQFSNSRSEMNVSTLELGDSALYLCASSFGGDEQFFGPGTRLTVL.

CDR3 DNA: TGTGCCAGTACCTACCGAATGGTCATTCAGCCCCAGCATTTT. Its translation: CASTYRMVIQPQHF. The V gene is TRBV19, the J gene TRBJ1-5, with D uncertain. CDR3 length: 14 amino acids. Germline V lookup: CDR1 LNHDA, CDR2 SQIVND (reference sequence). V lost 7 bases and J 6 bases, leaving 16 bases between the germline ends.

The J gene is TRBJ2-7, the V gene TRBV4-1, with 12 bases matching TRBD1. There are 15 residues in the CDR3. Looked up from germline, CDR1 is MGHRA and CDR2 is YSYEKL. J lost 3 bases, V lost 6 bases, and 6 bases had no gene match. The CDR3, as DNA: TGCGCCAGCAGTCTGGGGACAGGGGGCGTCTACGAGCAGTACTTC. Translating gives CASSLGTGGVYEQYF.